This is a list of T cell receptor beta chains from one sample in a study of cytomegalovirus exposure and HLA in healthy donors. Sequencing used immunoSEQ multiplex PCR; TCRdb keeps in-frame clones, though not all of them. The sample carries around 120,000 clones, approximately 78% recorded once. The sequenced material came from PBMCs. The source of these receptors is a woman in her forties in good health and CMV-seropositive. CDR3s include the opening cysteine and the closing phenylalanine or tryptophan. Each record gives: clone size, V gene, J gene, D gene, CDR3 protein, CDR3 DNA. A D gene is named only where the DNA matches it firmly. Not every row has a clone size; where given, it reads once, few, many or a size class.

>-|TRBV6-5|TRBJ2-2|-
CASSLTGANTGELFF
TGTGCCAGCAGTTTAACCGGGGCGAACACCGGGGAGCTGTTTTTT
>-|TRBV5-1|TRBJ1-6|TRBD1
CASSLGSGGVSPLHF
TGCGCCAGCAGCTTGGGTTCAGGGGGCGTTTCACCCCTCCACTTT
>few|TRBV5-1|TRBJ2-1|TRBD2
CASSGGTSGASYNEQFF
TGCGCCAGCAGCGGGGGGACTAGCGGGGCCTCCTACAATGAGCAGTTCTTC
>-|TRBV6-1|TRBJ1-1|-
CASSDLGTNTEAFF
TGTGCCAGCAGTGATTTAGGGACAAACACTGAAGCTTTCTTT
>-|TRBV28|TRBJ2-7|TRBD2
CASRASGSSYEQYF
TGTGCCAGCAGGGCTAGCGGCAGCTCCTACGAGCAGTACTTC
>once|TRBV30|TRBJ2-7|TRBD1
CAWAQGIAYEQYF
TGTGCCTGGGCACAGGGGATCGCCTACGAGCAGTACTTC
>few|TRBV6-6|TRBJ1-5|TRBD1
CASSYRDRTSF
TGTGCCAGCAGTTACCGGGACAGGACCTCTTTT
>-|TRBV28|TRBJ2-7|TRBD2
CASRDPGLAGALGYEQYF
TGTGCCAGCAGAGACCCGGGACTAGCGGGAGCTCTGGGCTACGAGCAGTACTTC
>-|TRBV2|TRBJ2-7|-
CASSEEGIAHEQYF
TGTGCCAGCAGTGAGGAGGGGATTGCACACGAGCAGTACTTC
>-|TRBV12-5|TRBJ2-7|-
CASGLAYEQYF
TGTGCTAGTGGTCTAGCCTACGAGCAGTACTTC
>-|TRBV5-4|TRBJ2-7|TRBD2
CASRGAGGPYEQYF
TGTGCCAGCCGCGGGGCGGGAGGCCCCTACGAGCAGTACTTC
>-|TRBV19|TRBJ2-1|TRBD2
CASKKAGGNNEQFF
TGTGCCTCAAAGAAGGCGGGAGGGAACAATGAGCAGTTCTTC
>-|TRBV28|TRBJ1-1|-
CASSLPGQMNTEAFF
TGTGCCAGCAGTTTACCGGGACAAATGAACACTGAAGCTTTCTTT
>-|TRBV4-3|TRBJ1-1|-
CASSQDQGQNTEAFF
TGCGCCAGCAGCCAAGATCAAGGACAGAACACTGAAGCTTTCTTT
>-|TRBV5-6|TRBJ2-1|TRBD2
CASSITTSAAYNEQFF
TGTGCCAGCAGCATCACGACTAGCGCTGCCTACAATGAGCAGTTCTTC
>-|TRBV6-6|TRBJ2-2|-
CASSLGRFNTGELFF
TGTGCCAGCAGTCTAGGGAGGTTTAACACCGGGGAGCTGTTTTTT
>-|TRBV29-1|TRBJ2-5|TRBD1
CSVDQQGTETQYF
TGCAGCGTTGACCAACAGGGGACCGAGACCCAGTACTTC
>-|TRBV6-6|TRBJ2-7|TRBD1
CASSPQGDVGEQYF
TGTGCCAGCAGTCCGCAGGGGGATGTGGGCGAGCAGTACTTC
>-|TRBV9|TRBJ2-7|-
CASSAEDGLAEQYF
TGTGCCAGCAGCGCGGAGGACGGGCTCGCCGAGCAGTACTTC
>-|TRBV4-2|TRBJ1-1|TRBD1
CASSQISLGQGRNAFF
TGTGCCAGCAGCCAAATTTCCCTCGGACAGGGAAGAAATGCTTTCTTT
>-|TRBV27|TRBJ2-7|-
CASSLLSYEQYF
TGTGCCAGCAGTTTATTATCCTACGAGCAGTACTTC
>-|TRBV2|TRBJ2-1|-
CASTKPNDGSSYNEQFF
TGTGCCAGCACCAAACCCAATGACGGGAGCTCCTACAATGAGCAGTTCTTC
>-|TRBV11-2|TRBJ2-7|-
CASSLEALSYEQYF
TGTGCCAGCAGCTTAGAAGCATTATCCTACGAGCAGTACTTC
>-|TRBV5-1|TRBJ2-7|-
CASSLDGGTYYEQYF
TGCGCCAGCAGCTTGGATGGCGGAACCTATTACGAGCAGTACTTC
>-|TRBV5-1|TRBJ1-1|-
CASSLTRGLEAFF
TGCGCCAGCAGCTTGACCAGGGGCCTTGAAGCTTTCTTT
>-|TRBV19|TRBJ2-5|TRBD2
CASSGGTRETQYF
TGTGCCAGTAGCGGGGGGACCCGAGAGACCCAGTACTTC
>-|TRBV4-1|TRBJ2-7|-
CASSQAGRHQSYEQYF
TGCGCCAGCAGCCAAGCAGGGCGACACCAATCCTACGAGCAGTACTTC
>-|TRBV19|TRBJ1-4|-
CASSIARDNRGKLFF
TGTGCCAGTAGTATTGCCCGCGACAATCGGGGTAAACTGTTTTTT
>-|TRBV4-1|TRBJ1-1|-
CASSQDKGVDTEAFF
TGCGCCAGCAGCCAAGATAAGGGGGTGGACACTGAAGCTTTCTTT
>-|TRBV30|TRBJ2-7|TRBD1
CAWDRGAVDEQYF
TGTGCCTGGGACAGGGGGGCGGTGGACGAGCAGTACTTC
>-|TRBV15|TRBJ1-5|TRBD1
CATSDRVNQPQHF
TGTGCCACCAGCGACAGGGTAAATCAGCCCCAGCATTTT
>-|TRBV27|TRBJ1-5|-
CASSLQGWNQPQHF
TGTGCCAGCAGTTTACAGGGTTGGAATCAGCCCCAGCATTTT
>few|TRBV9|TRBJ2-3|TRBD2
CASSALAGDTDTQYF
TGTGCCAGCAGCGCACTAGCGGGAGATACAGATACGCAGTATTTT
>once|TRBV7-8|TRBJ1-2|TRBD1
CASSPQGAARAPNYGYTF
TGTGCCAGCAGCCCACAGGGGGCGGCTAGAGCTCCTAACTATGGCTACACCTTC
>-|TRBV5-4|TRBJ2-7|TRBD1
CASSLAGTGIEQYF
TGTGCCAGCAGCTTGGCTGGGACAGGGATCGAGCAGTACTTC
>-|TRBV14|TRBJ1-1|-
CASSHPGPTEAFF
TGTGCCAGCAGCCACCCAGGGCCTACTGAAGCTTTCTTT
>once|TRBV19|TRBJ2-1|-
CASSPTSCGQFF
TGTGCCAGTAGTCCGACTAGTTGTGGGCAGTTCTTC
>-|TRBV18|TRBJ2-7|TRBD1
CASSPPSTGGYEQYF
TGTGCCAGCTCACCTCCTTCAACAGGGGGCTACGAGCAGTACTTC
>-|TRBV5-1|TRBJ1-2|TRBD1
CASSAETGGNYGYTF
TGCGCCAGCAGCGCCGAGACAGGGGGCAACTATGGCTACACCTTC
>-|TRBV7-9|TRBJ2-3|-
CASSLASNGGTDTQYF
TGTGCCAGCAGCTTAGCCTCTAACGGGGGCACAGATACGCAGTATTTT
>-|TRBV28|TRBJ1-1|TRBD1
CASIGQGWGTEAFF
TGTGCCAGTATCGGACAGGGCTGGGGCACTGAAGCTTTCTTT
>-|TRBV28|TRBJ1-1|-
CASSLEQEGRSEAFF
TGTGCCAGCAGTTTAGAACAGGAGGGGCGCTCTGAAGCTTTCTTT
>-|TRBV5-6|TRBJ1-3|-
CASRSRGLGNTIYF
TGTGCCAGCAGGTCTCGAGGACTTGGAAACACCATATATTTT
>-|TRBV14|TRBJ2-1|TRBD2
CASSQDIPGLAGGRNEQFF
TGTGCCAGCAGCCAAGATATTCCGGGACTAGCGGGAGGTCGCAATGAGCAGTTCTTC
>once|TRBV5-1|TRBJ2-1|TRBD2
CASSTGLGAGGLDEQFF
TGCGCCAGCAGCACAGGACTCGGGGCGGGGGGGCTCGATGAGCAGTTCTTC
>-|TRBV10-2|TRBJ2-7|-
CASSESRKGGEQYF
TGCGCCAGCAGTGAATCGCGAAAAGGAGGCGAGCAGTACTTC
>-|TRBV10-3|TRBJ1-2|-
CAISAPFTGSLLTNYGYTF
TGTGCCATCAGTGCTCCCTTCACAGGGTCCCTTTTGACTAACTATGGCTACACCTTC
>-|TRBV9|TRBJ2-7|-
CASSPGQTTYEQYF
TGTGCCAGCAGCCCAGGACAGACCACCTACGAGCAGTACTTC
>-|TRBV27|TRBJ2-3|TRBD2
CASSLEFPGLAGADTQYF
TGTGCCAGCAGTTTAGAATTCCCGGGACTAGCGGGAGCAGATACGCAGTATTTT
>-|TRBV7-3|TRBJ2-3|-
CASSLTGSRDTQYF
TGTGCCAGCAGCTTAACCGGGTCGAGAGATACGCAGTATTTT
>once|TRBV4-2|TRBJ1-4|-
CASQREQGAGEKLFF
TGTGCCAGCCAACGTGAACAGGGCGCTGGTGAAAAACTGTTTTTT
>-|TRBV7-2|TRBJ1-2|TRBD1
CASSLGQGNYGYTF
TGTGCCAGCAGCCTGGGACAGGGTAACTATGGCTACACCTTC
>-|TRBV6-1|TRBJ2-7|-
CASSEVGGLYEQYF
TGTGCCAGCAGTGAGGTGGGGGGGCTCTACGAGCAGTACTTC
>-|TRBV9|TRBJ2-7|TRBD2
CASSVGGLAGDSEQYF
TGTGCCAGCAGCGTAGGGGGTCTAGCGGGGGATTCCGAGCAGTACTTC
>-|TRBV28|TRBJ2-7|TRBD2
CASTTASGGYYEQYF
TGTGCCAGCACCACGGCTTCGGGAGGGTACTACGAGCAGTACTTC